What follows describes a single TCR beta chain. This entry belongs to a study of control samples from healthy donors and cancer patients. TCRdb's table, derived via immunoSEQ multiplex PCR, lists solely in-frame clones and lacks some. The table has under 200,000 clones, around 94% seen once. Per germline, CDR1 SEHNR and CDR2 FQNEAQ (reference sequence). The CDR3 is 15 amino acids. Trimming stripped 1 base from V and 0 bases from J, with 10 bases between. Material: PBMCs. The TCR originated in a man between 60 and 75 years old with colorectal cancer. The rearrangement joins TRBV7-9 to TRBJ2-7; D is unresolved. The CDR3 sequence: CASSLEVFSSYEQYF. The CDR3 region has the DNA TGTGCCAGCAGCTTAGAGGTATTTAGCTCCTACGAGCAGTACTTC.